This T cell receptor beta chain was captured by sequencing in a study of CD8+ T cells in alopecia areata. For the study at large: Tofacitinib administration to treated patients was oral, at 5 to 10 mg twice daily. Treated patients' severity was scored by percentage of affected scalp area.

Study-wide findings and caveats: Relative to normal scalp, lesional scalp, especially alopecia totalis/universalis, showed higher clonality.

Treatment here: oral pan-JAK inhibitor, 5-10 mg twice daily. This clone was observed a single time. Its antigen is not known. Germline values: CDR1 SQVTM, CDR2 ANQGSEA. V lost 5 bases and J 6 bases, leaving 22 bases between the germline ends. This CDR3 spans 16 amino acids. RNA extraction and reverse transcription yielded cDNA as sequencing template. Using immunoSEQ multiplex PCR, the repertoire was profiled, and TCRdb retains in-frame clones only, with some absent. Among nearly 200,000 clones, 55% to 75% were seen once, and the ten largest hold under 7%. V usage is TRBV29-1 and J usage is TRBJ2-2; D possibly matches TRBD1 or TRBD2 (5 bases each). The sequence was collected from a human donor with alopecia areata. Here the sequenced sample was CD4+ T cells sorted from blood, taken at week 24, from a patient treated with tofacitinib. The CDR3 DNA reads TGCAGCGTTATTCTCCCCTCTTACTGGGGACCCGGGGAGCTGTTTTTT. It specifies CSVILPSYWGPGELFF.